A selection of T cell receptor beta chains follows, all from one sample in a study of shared clonotypes between healthy human individuals. Using immunoSEQ multiplex PCR, the repertoire was profiled, and TCRdb retains in-frame clones only, with some absent. The sample has 2 million to 3 million clones; roughly 93% are singletons. The sequenced sample was naive CD4+ T cells from PBMCs. The receptor source for this set is a man younger than 35 in good health. Some clones in this sample may be carry-over from other donors' samples. CDR3s leave out the opening cysteine and the closing phenylalanine or tryptophan. Each record gives: CDR3 length, V gene, J gene, CDR3 protein.

len: 12; v_gene: TRBV2; j_gene: TRBJ1-2; CDR3aa: ASSDGTANYGYT
len: 11; v_gene: TRBV28; j_gene: TRBJ2-1; CDR3aa: ASSLGRYNEQF
len: 14; v_gene: TRBV9; j_gene: TRBJ2-5; CDR3aa: ASSGKRQGERETQY
len: 12; v_gene: TRBV5-1; j_gene: TRBJ2-3; CDR3aa: ASSLDSRTDTQY
len: 14; v_gene: TRBV10-3; j_gene: TRBJ1-6; CDR3aa: AISELRANYNSPLH
len: 14; v_gene: TRBV10-3; j_gene: TRBJ2-5; CDR3aa: AITDPNRGSGETQY
len: 11; v_gene: TRBV11-3; j_gene: TRBJ1-1; CDR3aa: ASSRGVNTEAF
len: 12; v_gene: TRBV28; j_gene: TRBJ1-5; CDR3aa: ASSFDRGFQPQH
len: 11; v_gene: TRBV9; j_gene: TRBJ2-3; CDR3aa: ASSGGRADTQY
len: 12; v_gene: TRBV28; j_gene: TRBJ2-5; CDR3aa: ASSSGSWAETQY
len: 11; v_gene: TRBV28; j_gene: TRBJ1-5; CDR3aa: ASSFSVGQPRH